The clone carrying this T cell receptor beta chain was seen only once. Antigen unknown. The data were obtained in a study of T cell clonotyping in hematopoietic cell transplantation. Generated by immunoSEQ multiplex PCR, the TCRdb table keeps only in-frame clones and is missing some. The sample lists 25,000 to 35,000 clones; more than 90% were seen once. Germline CDR1 and CDR2: SGHVS and FNYEAQ. V dropped 2 bases and J dropped 5 bases, with 9 bases sitting between them. This CDR3 is built from 13 residues. General observations from the study: CD4 and CD8 repertoire contributions could not be separated without sorting.

Sequences were obtained from peripheral blood mononuclear cells. V and J are TRBV7-6 and TRBJ2-5; no reliable D call. The receptor's source is a man aged 50 to 60 in good health. Some clones in this sample may be carry-over from other donors' samples. The CDR3 region has the DNA TGTGCCAGCAGCTTATCATTGGCGGAGACCCAGTACTTC. This codes for CASSLSLAETQYF.